This T cell receptor (beta chain) emerged from a study of blood T cell repertoires in COVID-19. Those enrolled in Seattle joined during active infection and were followed longitudinally afterward. V dropped 5 bases and J dropped 0 bases, with 8 bases sitting between them. Germline V gives CDR1 MNHEY, CDR2 SMNVEV (reference sequence). CDR3 length: 13 residues. Method: immunoSEQ multiplex PCR; TCRdb's copy keeps in-frame clones and lacks some. The table records 200,000 to 250,000 clones, roughly 88% of them present only once. Sequencing was carried out using peripheral blood. J is TRBJ2-7 and V is TRBV27; the D is unclear. The receptor was derived from a man aged 50-59 years with COVID-19, enrolled during active disease. Here the CDR3 DNA reads TGTGCCAGCAGTCGAACAGTCTCCTACGAGCAGTACTTC. Its protein product is CASSRTVSYEQYF.